This T cell receptor beta chain was captured by sequencing in a study of CD8 T cells in Susac syndrome. Study-level points and caveats: The TCR sequencing and HLA analysis in the study involved a relatively small number of individuals, as the study acknowledged.

CDR1 is MGHDK, CDR2 SYGVNS, per germline. Trimming pared 0 bases from V and 11 bases from J, leaving 8 bases between. The CDR3 is 13 residues long. Random hexamers were used to reverse transcribe an amount of about 0.45 to 1 ug RNA. Across 54 Vbeta and 13 Jbeta, immunoSEQ multiplex PCR amplified TCR beta CDR3. TCRdb re-analysed the immunoSEQ multiplex PCR reads in MiXCR, keeping a single row per CDR3 protein. The table has 180,000 or so distinct CDR3 sequences, 90% to 97% seen once; the top ten hold roughly 0.095%. About this clonotype itself: Its antigen is unknown.

It was treatment-naive patients with stable or active relapsing-remitting disease who made up the multiple sclerosis controls. Negative isolation yielded the CD8+ and CD4+ T cells, while FACS enriched the TEMRA cells. The chain is built from TRBV25-1 and TRBJ1-6; no clear D. Sample: CD4+ T cells from PBMCs. The receptor was isolated from a human donor with multiple sclerosis. CDR3 protein: CASSEYTFTPLHF. The DNA of the CDR3 is TGTGCCAGCAGTGAATATACATTTACACCCCTCCACTTT.